This TCR beta chain was captured by sequencing in a study of the immune and genomic landscape of osteosarcoma (TCRdb year 2020). Study-level background: The overall cohort comprised fewer than 55 pediatric and adult patients with high-grade osteosarcoma, with a median age at diagnosis of about 27 years (range about 5-90). To define immunogenic potential, the study profiled osteosarcoma specimens using whole genome, RNA and T-cell receptor sequencing along with immunohistochemistry and reverse phase protein arrays. Three patients contributed a couple of samples from the same tumor site. In the overall cohort, roughly 60% of patients were male, and localized disease at diagnosis was presented by about 80% of patients. The goal of the study was to explain why immune checkpoint inhibitors have shown limited clinical activity in osteosarcoma. Poor-risk disease was overrepresented in the cohort, as 73% of patients had an unfavorable pathologic response to standard therapy and 67% had died. To characterize the osteosarcoma immunogenomic landscape, TCR sequencing results were integrated with transcriptome, protein array and immunostaining data.

In this sample, this clone turned up a few times. Its specific antigen is unknown. No much larger clonotype is one base removed from it; base qualities were not supplied. The tumors sampled were post-treatment primary, local recurrence and metastasis specimens taken from patients with a poor prognosis. TCR beta chain CDR3 regions were immunosequenced using the ImmunoSEQ Assay (Adaptive Biotechnologies). The authors' analysis ran thus. TCRB rearrangements, read counts, read proportions and gene usage were exported through the ImmunoSEQ Analyzer platform. Using productive rearrangements, T-cell clonality was calculated as 1 minus Pielou's evenness. In the clonal space homeostasis analysis, clonotypes were sorted into rare, small, medium, large or hyperexpanded (0.01 to 1 of the repertoire) bins. TCR productive clonality was compared across immune clusters C1, C2 and C3 using the Wilcoxon rank sum test. TCRdb provides this immuneACCESS table in a form limited to in-frame rearrangements. Some clones are lacking; in checked studies, under half of them reflect an unresolved V gene, and why the rest are absent is not known. V, J and clone size were drawn from that table, and D and trimming were deduced from the DNA. Within this sample are approximately 4,600 clones, with around 70% of them counted one time only. Roughly a sixth of the sample comes from the top ten.

V and J are trimmed by 6 bases and 5 bases, and the gene matches miss 6 bases of the junction. The CDR3 holds 14 amino acids from the cysteine to the phenylalanine. The sequence is cut down to CDR3 DNA, 42 bases in frame from base 1. CDR1 ENHRY and CDR2 SYGVKD are derived from the germline V gene. The investigation overall reported the following: Sample size was not determined by any statistical method, because osteosarcoma is rare and all possible samples were collected. Along with the frozen tumor specimens, matched blood was collected from just two patients. In five cases, a single hyperexpanded clone dominated the repertoire, and each of these five cases had fewer than 100 T-cell clonotypes. TCR productive clonality was greater in the immune-hot C3 cluster than in the cold C1 cluster, although TCR productive clonality remained low overall. Clonality benchmarks were derived from external normal skin and healthy peripheral blood data rather than from matched normal tissue. Productive TCR clonality was low overall, averaging around 0.1 with a maximum of roughly 0.3, suggesting limited T-cell clonal expansion.

Sequencing was done on a sample of osteosarcoma tumor tissue from the femur. The V gene is TRBV10-3 and the J gene is TRBJ2-2; TRBD1 aligns with 7 central bases. The sequence was obtained from a human donor with osteosarcoma. The CDR3 is CAISPGQETGELFF. DNA sequence: TGTGCCATCAGCCCCGGACAGGAGACCGGGGAGCTGTTTTTT.